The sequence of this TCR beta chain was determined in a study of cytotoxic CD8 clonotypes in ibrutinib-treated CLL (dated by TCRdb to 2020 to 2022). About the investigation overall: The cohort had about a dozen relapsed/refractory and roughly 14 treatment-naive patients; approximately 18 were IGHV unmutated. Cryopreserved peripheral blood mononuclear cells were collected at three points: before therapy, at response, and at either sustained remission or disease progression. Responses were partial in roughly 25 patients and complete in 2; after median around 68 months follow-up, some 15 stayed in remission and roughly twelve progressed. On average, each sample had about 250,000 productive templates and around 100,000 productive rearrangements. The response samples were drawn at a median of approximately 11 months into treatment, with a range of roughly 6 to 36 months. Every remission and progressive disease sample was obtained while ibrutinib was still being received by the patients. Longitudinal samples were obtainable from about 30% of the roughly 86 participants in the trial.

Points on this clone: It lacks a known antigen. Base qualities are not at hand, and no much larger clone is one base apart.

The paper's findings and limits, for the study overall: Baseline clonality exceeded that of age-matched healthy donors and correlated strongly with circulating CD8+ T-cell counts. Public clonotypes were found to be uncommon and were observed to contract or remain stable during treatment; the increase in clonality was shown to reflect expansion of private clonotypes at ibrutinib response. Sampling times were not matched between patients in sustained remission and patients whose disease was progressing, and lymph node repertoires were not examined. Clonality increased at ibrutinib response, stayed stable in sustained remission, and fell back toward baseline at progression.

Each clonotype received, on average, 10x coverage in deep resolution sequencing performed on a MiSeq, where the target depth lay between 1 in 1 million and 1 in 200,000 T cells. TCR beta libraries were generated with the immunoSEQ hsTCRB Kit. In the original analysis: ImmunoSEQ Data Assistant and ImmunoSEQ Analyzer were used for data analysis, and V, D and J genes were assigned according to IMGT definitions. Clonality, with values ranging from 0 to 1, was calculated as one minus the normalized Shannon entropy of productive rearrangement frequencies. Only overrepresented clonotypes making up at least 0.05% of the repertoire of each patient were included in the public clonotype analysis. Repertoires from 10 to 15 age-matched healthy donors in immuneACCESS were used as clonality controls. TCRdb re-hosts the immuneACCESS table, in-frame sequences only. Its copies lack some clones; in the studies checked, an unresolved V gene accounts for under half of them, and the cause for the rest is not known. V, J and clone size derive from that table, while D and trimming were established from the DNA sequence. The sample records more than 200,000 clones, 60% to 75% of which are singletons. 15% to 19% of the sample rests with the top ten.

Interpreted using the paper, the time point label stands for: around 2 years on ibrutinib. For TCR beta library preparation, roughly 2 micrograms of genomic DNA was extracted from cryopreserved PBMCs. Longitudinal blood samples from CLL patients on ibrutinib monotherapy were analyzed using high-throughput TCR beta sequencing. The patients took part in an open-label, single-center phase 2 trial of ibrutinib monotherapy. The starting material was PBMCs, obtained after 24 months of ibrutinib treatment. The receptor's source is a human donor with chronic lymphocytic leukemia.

The DNA sequence is TGTGCCAGCAGCAACGACAGGGTTTTCGCTGAAGCTTTCTTT. This gives the protein CASSNDRVFAEAFF. This receptor chain uses TRBV27 and TRBJ1-1, and TRBD1 matches 7 of the central bases. CDR3 length: 14 amino acids, cysteine to phenylalanine. Only the CDR3 DNA is retained, 42 bases long and in frame from the first base. CDR1 MNHEY and CDR2 SMNVEV were looked up in the germline V gene (reference sequence). The V end gives up 6 bases and the J end 6 bases, leaving 10 bases in the junction not matched to a gene.